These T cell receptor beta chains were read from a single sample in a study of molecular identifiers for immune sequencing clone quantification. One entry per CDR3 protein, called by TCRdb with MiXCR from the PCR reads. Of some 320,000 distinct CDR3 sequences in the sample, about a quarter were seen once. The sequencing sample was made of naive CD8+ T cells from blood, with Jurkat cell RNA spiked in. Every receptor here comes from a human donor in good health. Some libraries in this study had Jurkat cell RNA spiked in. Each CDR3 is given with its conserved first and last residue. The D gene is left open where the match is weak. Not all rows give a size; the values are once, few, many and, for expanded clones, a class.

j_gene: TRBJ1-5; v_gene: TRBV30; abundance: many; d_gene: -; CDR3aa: CAWSHGQPQHF; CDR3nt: TGTGCCTGGAGTCACGGTCAGCCCCAGCATTTT
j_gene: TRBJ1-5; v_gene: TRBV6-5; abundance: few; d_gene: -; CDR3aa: CASSYGVNQPQHF; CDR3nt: TGTGCCAGCAGTTACGGGGTAAATCAGCCCCAGCATTTT
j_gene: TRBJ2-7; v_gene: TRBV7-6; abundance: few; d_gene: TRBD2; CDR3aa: CASSLSGRAYEQYF; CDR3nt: TGTGCCAGCAGTTTGAGCGGGAGGGCGTACGAGCAGTACTTC
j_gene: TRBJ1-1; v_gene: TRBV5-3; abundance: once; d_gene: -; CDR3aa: CAGSRGLYTEAFF; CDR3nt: TGTGCCGGCAGCAGGGGACTCTACACTGAAGCTTTCTTT
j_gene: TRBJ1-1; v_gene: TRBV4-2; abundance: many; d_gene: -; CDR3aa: CASSQYPRTEAFF; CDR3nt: TGTGCCAGCAGCCAATACCCCAGAACTGAAGCTTTCTTT
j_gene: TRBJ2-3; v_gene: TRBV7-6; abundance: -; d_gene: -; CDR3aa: CASSPRPGDSTDTKYF; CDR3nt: TGTGCCAGCAGCCCTCGTCCAGGGGATAGCACAGATACGAAGTATTTT
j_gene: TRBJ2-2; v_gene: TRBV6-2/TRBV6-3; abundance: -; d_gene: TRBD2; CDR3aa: CASSLLSGENTGELFF; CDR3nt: TGTGCCAGCAGCCTCCTTAGCGGGGAAAACACCGGGGAGCTGTTTTTT
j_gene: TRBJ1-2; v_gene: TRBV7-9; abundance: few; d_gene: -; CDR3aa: CASSLVFANYGYTF; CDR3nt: TGTGCCAGCAGCTTAGTCTTTGCTAACTATGGCTACACCTTC
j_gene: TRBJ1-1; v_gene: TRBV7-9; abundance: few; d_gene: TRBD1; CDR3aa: CASGLDRDREAFF; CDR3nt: TGTGCCAGCGGCTTAGACCGGGACAGGGAAGCTTTCTTT
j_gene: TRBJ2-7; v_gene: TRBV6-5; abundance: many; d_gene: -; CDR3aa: CASSYGGSYEQYF; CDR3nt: TGTGCCAGCAGTTACGGGGGTTCCTACGAGCAGTACTTC
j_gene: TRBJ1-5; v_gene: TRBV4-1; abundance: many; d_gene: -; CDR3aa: CASSQGGGYNQPQHF; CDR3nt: TGCGCCAGCAGCCAGGGGGGGGGATACAATCAGCCCCAGCATTTT
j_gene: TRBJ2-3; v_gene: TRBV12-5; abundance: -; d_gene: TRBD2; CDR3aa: CASGLAGGAGGSLNTQYF; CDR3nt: TGTGCTAGTGGTTTGGCTGGCGGGGCGGGGGGGAGTCTGAATACGCAGTATTTT
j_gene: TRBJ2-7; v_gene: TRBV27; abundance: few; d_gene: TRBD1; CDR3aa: CASSPLDRVGEQYF; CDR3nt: TGTGCCAGCAGTCCCCTGGACAGGGTGGGCGAGCAGTACTTC
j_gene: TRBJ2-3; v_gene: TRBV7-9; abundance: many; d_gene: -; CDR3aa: CASSPETIETDTQYF; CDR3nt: TGTGCCAGCAGCCCCGAGACAATCGAGACAGATACGCAGTATTTT
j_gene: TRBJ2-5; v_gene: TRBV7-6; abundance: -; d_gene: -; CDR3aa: CASSLALATFETQYF; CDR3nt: TGTGCCAGCAGCTTAGCACTAGCCACGTTCGAGACCCAGTACTTC
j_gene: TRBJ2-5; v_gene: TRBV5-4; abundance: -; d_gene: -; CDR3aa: CASSFTGMGQETQYF; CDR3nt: TGTGCCAGCAGCTTTACAGGGATGGGCCAAGAGACCCAGTACTTC
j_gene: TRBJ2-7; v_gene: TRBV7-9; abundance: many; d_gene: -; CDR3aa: CASTEPGAALEQYF; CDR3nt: TGTGCCAGCACCGAACCAGGGGCCGCTCTCGAGCAGTACTTC
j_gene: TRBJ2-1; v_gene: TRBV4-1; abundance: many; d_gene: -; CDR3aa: CASSQAGTEQFF; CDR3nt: TGCGCCAGCAGCCAAGCAGGGACTGAGCAGTTCTTC
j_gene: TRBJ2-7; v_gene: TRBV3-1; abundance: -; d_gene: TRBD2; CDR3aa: CASSLDGGGYEQCF; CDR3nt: TGTGCCAGCAGCCTGGACGGGGGAGGGTACGAGCAGTGCTTC
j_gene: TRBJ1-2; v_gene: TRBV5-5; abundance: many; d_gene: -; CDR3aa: CASSLDASNYGYTF; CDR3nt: TGTGCCAGCAGCTTGGATGCGTCTAACTATGGCTACACCTTC
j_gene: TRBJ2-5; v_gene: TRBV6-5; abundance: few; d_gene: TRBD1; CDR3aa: CASSPLDRLVETQYF; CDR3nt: TGTGCCAGCAGCCCCCTGGACAGGTTGGTGGAGACCCAGTACTTC
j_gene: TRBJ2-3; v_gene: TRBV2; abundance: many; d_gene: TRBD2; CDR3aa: CASDGTSGLSTDTQYF; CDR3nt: TGTGCCAGTGACGGGACTAGCGGCCTAAGCACAGATACGCAGTATTTT
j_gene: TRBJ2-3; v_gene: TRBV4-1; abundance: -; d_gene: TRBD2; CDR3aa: CASSHLTAGGGTDTQYF; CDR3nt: TGCGCCAGCAGCCACCTCACGGCGGGGGGCGGAACAGATACGCAGTATTTT
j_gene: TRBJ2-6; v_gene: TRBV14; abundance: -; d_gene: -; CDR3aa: CASSLLDVRYSGANVLTF; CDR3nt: TGTGCCAGCAGCCTCCTAGACGTCAGATATTCTGGGGCCAACGTCCTGACTTTC
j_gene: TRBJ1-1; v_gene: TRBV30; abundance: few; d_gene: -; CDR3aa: CAWGGAGNTEAFF; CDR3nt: TGTGCCTGGGGGGGTGCGGGGAACACTGAAGCTTTCTTT
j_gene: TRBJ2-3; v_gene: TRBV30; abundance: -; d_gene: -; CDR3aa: CAWSDRRNQPQYF; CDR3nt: TGTGCCTGGAGTGATAGGAGGAATCAGCCCCAGTATTTT
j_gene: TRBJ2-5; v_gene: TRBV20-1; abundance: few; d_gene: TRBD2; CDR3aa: CSARDRAGVEETQYF; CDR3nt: TGCAGTGCTAGAGATAGAGCGGGAGTTGAAGAGACCCAGTACTTC
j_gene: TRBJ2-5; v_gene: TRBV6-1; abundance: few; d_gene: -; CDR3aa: CASSTGHPQYF; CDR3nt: TGTGCCAGCAGCACAGGACATCCCCAGTACTTC
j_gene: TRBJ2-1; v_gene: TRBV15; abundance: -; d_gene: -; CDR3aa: CATSRAKSREQFF; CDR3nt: TGTGCCACCAGCAGAGCGAAAAGCCGGGAGCAGTTCTTC
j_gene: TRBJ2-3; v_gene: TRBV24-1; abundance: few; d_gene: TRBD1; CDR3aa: CATSEWTGGSSDTQYF; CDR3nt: TGTGCCACCAGTGAGTGGACAGGGGGCTCTTCAGATACGCAGTATTTT
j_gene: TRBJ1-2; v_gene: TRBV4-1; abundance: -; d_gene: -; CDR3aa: CASSSDRGGDYGYTF; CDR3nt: TGCGCCAGCAGCAGCGATCGGGGGGGGGACTATGGCTACACCTTC
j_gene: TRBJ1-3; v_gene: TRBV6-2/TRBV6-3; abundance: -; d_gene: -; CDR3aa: CASVGSNSGNTIYF; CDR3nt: TGTGCCAGCGTCGGATCCAACTCTGGAAACACCATATATTTT
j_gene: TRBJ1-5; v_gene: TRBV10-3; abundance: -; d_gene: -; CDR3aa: CASRTPNQPQHF; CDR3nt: TGTGCCAGCCGGACACCCAATCAGCCCCAGCATTTT
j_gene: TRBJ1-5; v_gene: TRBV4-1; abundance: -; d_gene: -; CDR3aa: CASSLDGNQPQHF; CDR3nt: TGCGCCAGCAGCCTGGACGGCAATCAGCCCCAGCATTTT
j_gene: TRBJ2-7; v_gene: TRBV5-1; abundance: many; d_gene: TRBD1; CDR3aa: CASSLTGGAYEQYF; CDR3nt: TGCGCCAGCAGCTTGACAGGGGGAGCCTACGAGCAGTACTTC
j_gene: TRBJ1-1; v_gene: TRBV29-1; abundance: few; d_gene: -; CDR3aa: CSVEVGGPDYMNTEAFF; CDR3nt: TGCAGCGTTGAAGTGGGGGGGCCCGATTACATGAACACTGAAGCTTTCTTT
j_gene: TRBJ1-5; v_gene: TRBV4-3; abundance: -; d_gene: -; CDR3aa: CASSPSRYSNRPQHF; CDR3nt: TGCGCCAGCAGCCCCAGCAGATATAGCAATCGGCCCCAGCATTTT
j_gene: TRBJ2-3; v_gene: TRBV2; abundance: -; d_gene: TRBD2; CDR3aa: CAAGPQRGGLSTDTQYF; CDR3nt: TGTGCCGCCGGCCCCCAGCGGGGGGGCTTGAGCACAGATACGCAGTATTTT
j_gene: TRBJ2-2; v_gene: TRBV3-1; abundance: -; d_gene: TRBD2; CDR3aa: CASGIAGVRNTGELFF; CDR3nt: TGTGCCAGTGGAATAGCGGGGGTACGGAACACCGGGGAGCTGTTTTTT
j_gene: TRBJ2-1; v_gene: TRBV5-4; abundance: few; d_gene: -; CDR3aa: CASSTTENEQFF; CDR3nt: TGTGCCAGCAGCACAACAGAGAATGAGCAGTTCTTC
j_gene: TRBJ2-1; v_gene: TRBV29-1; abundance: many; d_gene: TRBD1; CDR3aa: CSANRDRDEQFF; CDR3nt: TGCAGCGCCAACCGCGACAGGGATGAGCAGTTCTTC
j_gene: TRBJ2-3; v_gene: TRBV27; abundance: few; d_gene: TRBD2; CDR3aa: CASSPYLGAGGPDTQYF; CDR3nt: TGTGCCAGCAGTCCCTACCTAGGGGCGGGAGGGCCAGATACGCAGTATTTT
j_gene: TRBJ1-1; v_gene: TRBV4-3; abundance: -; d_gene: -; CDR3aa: CASSQERRSEAFF; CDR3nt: TGCGCCAGCAGCCAAGAGCGCCGATCTGAAGCTTTCTTT
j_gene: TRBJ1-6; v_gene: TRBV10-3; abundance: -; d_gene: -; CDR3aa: CAISESNIRSSYNSPLHF; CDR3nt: TGTGCCATCAGTGAGTCGAATATAAGAAGCTCCTATAATTCACCCCTCCACTTT
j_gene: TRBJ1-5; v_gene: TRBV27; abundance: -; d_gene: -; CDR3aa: CASSLGVKGSNQPQHF; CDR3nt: TGTGCCAGCAGTTTGGGGGTTAAGGGTAGCAATCAGCCCCAGCATTTT
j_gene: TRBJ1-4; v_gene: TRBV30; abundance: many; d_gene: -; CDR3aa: CAWRGPGHEKLFF; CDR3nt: TGTGCCTGGAGAGGACCGGGGCATGAAAAACTGTTTTTT
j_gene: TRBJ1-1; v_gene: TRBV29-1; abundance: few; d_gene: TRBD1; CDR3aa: CSVEGFHRGYTEAFF; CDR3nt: TGCAGCGTTGAAGGTTTTCACAGGGGGTACACTGAAGCTTTCTTT
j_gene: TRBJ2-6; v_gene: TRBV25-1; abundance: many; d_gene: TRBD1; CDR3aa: CASSDGDRGPGANVLTF; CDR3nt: TGTGCCAGCAGTGACGGGGACAGGGGTCCTGGGGCCAACGTCCTGACTTTC
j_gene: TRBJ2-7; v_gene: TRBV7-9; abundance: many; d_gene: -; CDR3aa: CASSLETSSYEQYF; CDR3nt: TGTGCCAGCAGCTTGGAGACGAGCTCCTACGAGCAGTACTTC
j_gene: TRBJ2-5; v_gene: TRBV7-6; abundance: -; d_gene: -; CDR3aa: CASSLGRIQETQYF; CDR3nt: TGTGCCAGCAGCTTAGGCCGGATCCAAGAGACCCAGTACTTC
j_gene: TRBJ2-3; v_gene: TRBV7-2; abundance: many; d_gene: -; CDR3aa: CASSSSLAPSTDTQYF; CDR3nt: TGTGCCAGCAGCTCATCCCTAGCGCCTAGCACAGATACGCAGTATTTT
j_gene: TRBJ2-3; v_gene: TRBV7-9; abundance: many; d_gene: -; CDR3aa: CASSPEGRDTQYF; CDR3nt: TGTGCCAGCAGCCCCGAGGGCCGGGATACGCAGTATTTT
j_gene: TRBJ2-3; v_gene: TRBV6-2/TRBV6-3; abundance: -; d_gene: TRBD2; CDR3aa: CASSSSGGAIDTRYF; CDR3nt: TGTGCCAGCAGCTCTAGCGGGGGGGCCATAGATACGCGGTATTTT
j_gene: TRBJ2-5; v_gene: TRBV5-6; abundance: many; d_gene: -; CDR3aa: CASSLDFEETQYF; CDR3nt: TGTGCCAGCAGCTTGGACTTTGAAGAGACCCAGTACTTC